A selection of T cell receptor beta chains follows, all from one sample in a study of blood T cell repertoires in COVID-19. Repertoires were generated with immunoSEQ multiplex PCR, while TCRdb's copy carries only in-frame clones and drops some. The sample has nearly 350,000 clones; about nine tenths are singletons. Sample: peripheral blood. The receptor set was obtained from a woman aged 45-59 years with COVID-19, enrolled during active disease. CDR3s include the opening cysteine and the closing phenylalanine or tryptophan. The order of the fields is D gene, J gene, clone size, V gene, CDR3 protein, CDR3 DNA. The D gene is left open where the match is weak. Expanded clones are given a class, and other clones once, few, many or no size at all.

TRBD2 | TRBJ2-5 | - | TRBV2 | CASSGGPGLAEETQYF | TGTGCCAGCAGTGGGGGACCGGGACTAGCGGAAGAGACCCAGTACTTC
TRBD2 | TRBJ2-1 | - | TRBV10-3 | CAISEVLAGGPYEQFF | TGTGCCATCAGTGAGGTACTAGCGGGAGGGCCATATGAGCAGTTCTTC
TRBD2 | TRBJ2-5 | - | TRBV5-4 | CASSSRGGQETQYF | TGTGCCAGCAGCAGCCGGGGGGGGCAAGAGACCCAGTACTTC
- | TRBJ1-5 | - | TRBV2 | CASSPQELSNQPQHF | TGTGCCAGCAGTCCACAGGAACTTAGCAATCAGCCCCAGCATTTT
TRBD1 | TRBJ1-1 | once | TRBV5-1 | CASSLALGQGGTEAFF | TGCGCCAGCAGCTTGGCCCTTGGACAGGGAGGCACTGAAGCTTTCTTT
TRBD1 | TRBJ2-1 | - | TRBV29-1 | CSVIRQGRAVDEQFF | TGCAGCGTCATACGACAGGGGAGAGCTGTGGATGAGCAGTTCTTC
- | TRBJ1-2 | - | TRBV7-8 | CASSYRGAGDRAYGYTF | TGTGCCAGCAGCTACCGGGGGGCAGGGGATCGGGCCTATGGCTACACCTTC
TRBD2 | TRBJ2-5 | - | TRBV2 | CASMASGRVGSQETQYF | TGTGCCAGCATGGCTAGCGGGAGGGTGGGATCCCAAGAGACCCAGTACTTC
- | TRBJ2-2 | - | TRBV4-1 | CASSQVQQNTGELFF | TGCGCCAGCAGCCAAGTACAGCAGAACACCGGGGAGCTGTTTTTT
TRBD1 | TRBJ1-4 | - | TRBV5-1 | CASTLSLEGQGADGEEKLFF | TGCGCCAGCACCCTATCCCTCGAGGGACAGGGGGCCGATGGGGAGGAAAAACTGTTTTTT
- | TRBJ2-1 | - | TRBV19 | CASSHGLLRSYNEQFF | TGTGCCAGTAGTCACGGACTCCTAAGGAGTTACAATGAGCAGTTCTTC
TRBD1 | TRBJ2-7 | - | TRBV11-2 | CASSTTRQGGYEQYF | TGTGCCAGCAGCACGACGCGACAGGGTGGGTACGAGCAGTACTTC
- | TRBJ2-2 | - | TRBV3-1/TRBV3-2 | CASASGFSTGELFF | TGTGCCAGCGCCTCCGGGTTTAGCACCGGGGAGCTGTTTTTT
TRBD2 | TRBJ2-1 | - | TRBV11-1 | CASSFPGLAVHNEQFF | TGTGCCAGCAGCTTTCCGGGACTAGCGGTACACAATGAGCAGTTCTTC
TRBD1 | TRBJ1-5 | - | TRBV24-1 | CATSDTDRAGNQPQHF | TGTGCCACCAGTGACACGGACAGGGCAGGCAATCAGCCCCAGCATTTT
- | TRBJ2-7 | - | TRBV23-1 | CASSQSFQSQRSYEQYF | TGCGCCAGCAGTCAGAGTTTCCAGTCGCAGCGCTCCTACGAGCAGTACTTC
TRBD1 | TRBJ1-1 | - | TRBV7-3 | CASSPTGGQGAHMYFLNTEAFF | TGTGCCAGCAGCCCTACCGGGGGACAGGGGGCGCATATGTATTTTCTGAACACTGAAGCTTTCTTT
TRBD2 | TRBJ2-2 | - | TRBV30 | CAWRELGLAGAGELFF | TGTGCCTGGAGGGAGTTGGGACTAGCGGGAGCCGGGGAGCTGTTTTTT
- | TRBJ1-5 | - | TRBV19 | CASSGGDAGNQPQHF | TGTGCCAGTAGTGGGGGGGATGCGGGCAATCAGCCCCAGCATTTT
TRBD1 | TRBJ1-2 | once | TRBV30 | CAWSAGQGRNYGYTF | TGTGCCTGGAGTGCTGGACAGGGGAGGAACTATGGCTACACCTTC
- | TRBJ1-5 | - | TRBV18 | CASSPVAGNSNQPQHF | TGTGCCAGCTCACCAGTAGCTGGTAATAGCAATCAGCCCCAGCATTTT
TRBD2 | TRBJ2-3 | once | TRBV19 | CASRGRTSGSPDTQYF | TGTGCCAGTAGGGGAAGGACTAGCGGGAGCCCAGATACGCAGTATTTT
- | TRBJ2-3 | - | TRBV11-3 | CASSLSPGSTDTQYF | TGTGCCAGCAGCTTATCCCCAGGAAGCACAGATACGCAGTATTTT
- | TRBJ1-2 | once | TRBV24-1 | CATSPSSNYGYTF | TGTGCCACCAGTCCGAGTTCTAACTATGGCTACACCTTC
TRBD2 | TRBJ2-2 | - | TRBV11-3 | CASRSGRPTGELFF | TGTGCCAGCAGGAGCGGGAGGCCCACCGGGGAGCTGTTTTTT
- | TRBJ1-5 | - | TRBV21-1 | CASSKGRGLSHSNQPQHF | TGTGCCAGCAGCAAAGGGCGGGGTTTGAGCCACAGCAATCAGCCCCAGCATTTT
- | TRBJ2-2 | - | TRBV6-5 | CASRRTHANTGELFF | TGTGCCAGCAGGAGGACACACGCGAACACCGGGGAGCTGTTTTTT
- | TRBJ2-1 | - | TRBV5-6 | CASSPMSSQDEQFF | TGTGCCAGCAGCCCAATGTCATCGCAGGATGAGCAGTTCTTC
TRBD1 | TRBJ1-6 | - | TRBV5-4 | CASSSDRGVVALHF | TGTGCCAGCAGCTCAGACAGGGGCGTCGTGGCCCTCCACTTT
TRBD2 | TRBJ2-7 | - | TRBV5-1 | CASRGVAGPSSYEQYF | TGCGCCAGCAGGGGGGTAGCGGGGCCGAGCTCCTACGAGCAGTACTTC
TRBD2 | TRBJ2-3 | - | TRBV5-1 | CASRQGTSGTDTQYF | TGCGCCAGCAGACAAGGGACTAGCGGCACAGATACGCAGTATTTT
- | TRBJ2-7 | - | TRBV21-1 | CASSKERLAGGEFSYEQYF | TGTGCCAGCAGCAAAGAAAGACTAGCGGGAGGGGAATTCTCCTACGAGCAGTACTTC
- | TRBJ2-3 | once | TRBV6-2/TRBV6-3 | CASSYLLRTPKADTQYF | TGTGCCAGCAGTTACTTACTTCGGACTCCAAAAGCAGATACGCAGTATTTT
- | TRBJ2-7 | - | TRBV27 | CASSQPPTYEQYF | TGTGCCAGCAGCCAACCTCCTACCTACGAGCAGTACTTC
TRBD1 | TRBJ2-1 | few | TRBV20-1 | CSASDRGLANEQFF | TGCAGTGCTAGTGACAGGGGTCTTGCCAATGAGCAGTTCTTC
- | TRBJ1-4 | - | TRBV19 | CASSTLPGTWEKLFF | TGTGCCAGTAGTACCCTACCCGGGACATGGGAAAAACTGTTTTTT
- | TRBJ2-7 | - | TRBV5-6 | CASSLVQTYEQYF | TGTGCCAGCAGCTTGGTCCAGACCTACGAGCAGTACTTC
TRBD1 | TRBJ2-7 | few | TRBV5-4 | CASSTRTGGAYEQYF | TGTGCCAGCAGCACCCGGACAGGGGGGGCCTACGAGCAGTACTTC
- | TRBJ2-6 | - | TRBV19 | CASSDGQYSGANVLTF | TGTGCCAGTAGTGACGGACAGTACTCTGGGGCCAACGTCCTGACTTTC
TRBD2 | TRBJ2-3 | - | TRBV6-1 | CASSEVASGGSTDTQYF | TGTGCCAGCAGTGAAGTTGCTAGCGGGGGCAGCACAGATACGCAGTATTTT
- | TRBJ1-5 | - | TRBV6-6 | CAAGRGEWQPQHF | TGTGCAGCGGGAAGGGGCGAGTGGCAGCCCCAGCATTTT
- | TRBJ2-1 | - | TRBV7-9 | CASSLRSGSYNEQFF | TGTGCCAGCAGCTTAAGGTCAGGGTCCTACAATGAGCAGTTCTTC
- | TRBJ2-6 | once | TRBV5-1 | CASTRSTSGANVLTF | TGCGCCAGCACACGGAGTACCTCTGGGGCCAACGTCCTGACTTTC
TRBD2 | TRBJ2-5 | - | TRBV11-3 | CASSLDIGSGRAAEETQYF | TGTGCCAGCAGCTTAGATATCGGTAGCGGGAGGGCCGCGGAAGAGACCCAGTACTTC
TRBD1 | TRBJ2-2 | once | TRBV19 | CASTGTVNTGELFF | TGTGCCAGTACAGGGACAGTAAACACCGGGGAGCTGTTTTTT
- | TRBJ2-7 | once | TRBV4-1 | CASSQDGRANYEQYF | TGCGCCAGCAGCCAAGATGGCAGGGCCAACTACGAGCAGTACTTC
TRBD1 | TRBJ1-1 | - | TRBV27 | CASSLWTGRMNTEAFF | TGTGCCAGCAGTTTATGGACAGGGAGGATGAACACTGAAGCTTTCTTT
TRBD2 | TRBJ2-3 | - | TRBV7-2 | CASSRSGRDTDTQYF | TGTGCCAGCAGTCGTAGCGGGAGGGACACAGATACGCAGTATTTT
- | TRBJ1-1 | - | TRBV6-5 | CASSSFRERTEAFF | TGTGCCAGCAGTAGCTTCCGGGAGAGGACTGAAGCTTTCTTT
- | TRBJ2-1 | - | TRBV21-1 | CASSKVGAGGDNEQFF | TGTGCCAGCAGCAAAGTTGGGGCAGGAGGGGACAATGAGCAGTTCTTC